The 25 T cell receptor beta chains presented below share a single source sample, sequenced in a study of cytomegalovirus exposure and HLA in healthy donors. Repertoires were generated with immunoSEQ multiplex PCR, while TCRdb's copy carries only in-frame clones and drops some. Here the sample spans 130,000 or so clones, around nine tenths being singletons. The sequencing sample was made of PBMCs. Receptors originate from a young man in good health and CMV-seronegative.

This chain links TRBV9 with TRBJ1-1; TRBD1 aligns across 8 bases. The V gene's germline CDR1 is SGDLS and CDR2 YYNGEE. CDR3 size: 14 residues. The V and J ends lost 4 bases and 5 bases, in that order; junction bases with no gene match: 7. For the CDR3, the DNA is TGTGCCAGCAGCCTCGGACAGGGTTGGACTGAAGCTTTCTTT. It codes for CASSLGQGWTEAFF. Complete variable domain (other parts from reference TRBV9 and TRBJ1-1): DSGVTQTPKHLITATGQRVTLRCSPRSGDLSVYWYQQSLDQGLQFLIQYYNGEERAKGNILERFSAQQFPDLHSELNLSSLELGDSALYFCASSLGQGWTEAFFGQGTRLTVV.

The V call is TRBV10-2, the J call TRBJ2-7, with 7 bases that match TRBD1. With 1 base clipped from V and 5 bases from J, the junction kept 8 bases outside the gene matches. Germline V gives CDR1 WSHSY, CDR2 SAAADI. The CDR3 is 15 amino acids. The CDR3 nucleotides read TGCGCCAGCAGTGAGTTCATCCAGGGGGATGACGAGCAGTACTTC. Encoded protein: CASSEFIQGDDEQYF.

CDR3 in amino acids: CASSVQRNTEAFF. The CDR3 nucleotides read TGTGCCAGCAGCGTACAGCGTAACACTGAAGCTTTCTTT. The rearrangement joins TRBV9 to TRBJ1-1; D ambiguous. The CDR3 is made up of 13 amino acids. In germline, CDR1 is SGDLS, CDR2 YYNGEE. With 1 base removed from V and 2 bases from J, the gap between germline ends came to 6 bases.

The chain joins TRBV27 to TRBJ1-6, with 7 nucleotides matching TRBD1. The length of the CDR3 is 16 residues. V dropped 5 bases and J dropped 5; count of bases not matched to a gene: 9. Per germline, CDR1 MNHEY and CDR2 SMNVEV (reference sequence). In DNA, the CDR3 is TGTGCCAGCAGTACTTACAGGGGTGGAAATAATTCACCCCTCCACTTT. This translates into CASSTYRGGNNSPLHF.

The rearrangement links TRBV7-6 to TRBJ2-4; 9 bases agree with TRBD1. CDR3 length: 14 residues. The germline V gene has CDR1 SGHVS and CDR2 FNYEAQ. V shed 3 bases and J 6 bases; nucleotides not matched to a gene: 3. The CDR3 DNA reads as TGTGCCAGCAGCTTGGGGACAGGGAGAAACATTCAGTACTTC. As protein: CASSLGTGRNIQYF.

CDR3 coding DNA: TGTGCCAGCAGCCGAAGCGGGGGGAGCAATGAGCAGTTCTTC. This codes for CASSRSGGSNEQFF. This sequence joins TRBV5-6 and TRBJ2-1; 9 bases map to TRBD2. The CDR3 contains 14 residues. Germline CDR1 reads SGHDT; CDR2 reads YYEEEE. The V gene end was trimmed by 4 bases and the J gene end by 6 bases; junction bases not matched to a gene: 5.

The chain has TRBV6-5 and TRBJ1-4; 8 bases agree with TRBD1. The length of the CDR3 is 15 residues. The V gene end was trimmed by 3 bases and the J gene end by 7 bases; junction bases not matched to a gene: 7. The germline gives CDR1 MNHEY, CDR2 SVGAGI. The CDR3 loop reads CASSYGRQGTEKLFF. Here the CDR3 DNA reads TGTGCCAGCAGTTATGGGCGACAGGGGACTGAAAAACTGTTTTTT.

DNA for the CDR3: TGCAGCGTTGGAGTAAGGGGCAGGTTCACTGAAGCTTTCTTT. This sequence encodes CSVGVRGRFTEAFF. The gene calls are TRBV29-1 and TRBJ1-1; TRBD1 might be the D (5 bases). The V gene lost 4 bases and the J gene lost 4 bases, with 16 bases spanning the gap. Germline V gene sequence: CDR1 SQVTM, CDR2 ANQGSEA. This CDR3 is 14 amino acids long.

The rearrangement links TRBV7-6 to TRBJ1-5; D ambiguous. This CDR3 comprises 11 residues. The V gene's germline CDR1 is SGHVS and CDR2 FNYEAQ. V lost 8 bases, J lost 5 bases, and 7 bases lay in between. CDR3 amino acids: CASGLYQPQHF. CDR3 in DNA: TGTGCCAGCGGGCTTTATCAGCCCCAGCATTTT.

This sequence joins TRBV2 and TRBJ2-1; 8 nucleotides align to TRBD2. The CDR3 contains 11 residues. The V segment lost 11 bases and the J segment 9 bases; nucleotides outside the gene matches: 6. CDR1 SNHLY and CDR2 FYNNEI come from the germline V gene. The CDR3 protein is CAGREGGEQFF. As DNA, the CDR3 is TGTGCCGGCCGGGAGGGCGGTGAGCAGTTCTTC.

This chain uses TRBV28 with TRBJ1-2; maybe TRBD1 (6 bases). V was shortened by 6 bases and J by 2 bases, with 10 bases between the two germline ends. The V gene's germline CDR1 is MDHEN and CDR2 SYDVKM. The CDR3 length is 13 residues. DNA of the CDR3: TGTGCCAGCAGCCCCGGACAGAACTATGGCTACACCTTC. Protein sequence: CASSPGQNYGYTF.

The chain uses TRBV6-1 and TRBJ1-2; D possibly corresponds to TRBD1 (5 bases). The CDR3 covers 12 residues. Trimming stripped 7 bases from V and 5 bases from J, with 11 bases between. The germline V gene encodes CDR1 MNHNS and CDR2 SASEGT. CDR3 region: CASTLGGYGYTF. DNA for the CDR3: TGTGCCAGCACCCTGGGGGGGTATGGCTACACCTTC.

The genes are TRBV9 and TRBJ2-5; possible D gene TRBD2, 6 bases. Germline-derived CDR1 and CDR2 are SGDLS and YYNGEE. The CDR3 sequence is 15 residues long. V shed 0 bases and J shed 2 bases, with 11 bases lying between them. CDR3 sequence (DNA): TGTGCCAGCAGCGTAGCCGTTGGGGGGCAAGAGACCCAGTACTTC. It encodes CASSVAVGGQETQYF.

The sample holds one count of this clone. This chain uses TRBV5-1 with TRBJ2-7; possible D gene TRBD1, 6 bases. Trimming took 7 bases from V and 3 from J, leaving 14 bases between them. Germline V lookup: CDR1 SGHRS, CDR2 YFSETQ. The CDR3 spans 13 residues. In DNA, the CDR3 is TGCGCCAGCGGCCGACAGGCTCTCTACGAGCAGTACTTC. Translating it yields CASGRQALYEQYF.

V and J are TRBV4-1 and TRBJ1-1; 9 bases line up with TRBD1. The germline gives CDR1 MGHRA, CDR2 YSYEKL. The trim removed 5 bases at V and 6 bases at J, leaving 19 bases unmatched. CDR3 length: 18 residues. The CDR3 DNA is TGCGCCAGCAGCTTAGTAGACCCGGGACAGGGACCAATGCCTGAAGCTTTCTTT. Its translation: CASSLVDPGQGPMPEAFF.

This clone was seen only once. This chain uses TRBV7-9 with TRBJ2-3, with a possible D match to TRBD2 (6 bases). Trimming pared 3 bases from V and 5 bases from J, leaving 21 bases between. The CDR3 is 17 amino acids. Germline V gene data show CDR1 as SEHNR and CDR2 as FQNEAQ (reference sequence). DNA of the CDR3: TGTGCCAGCAGCTTGGGGGGTGAGACCGGGGCCCAAGATACGCAGTATTTT. As protein: CASSLGGETGAQDTQYF.

The V gene is TRBV25-1, the J gene TRBJ2-1; TRBD1 aligns across 11 bases. Germline V gene data show CDR1 as MGHDK and CDR2 as SYGVNS. The CDR3 contains 15 residues. V shed 4 bases and J 6 bases; nucleotides not matched to a gene: 5. The CDR3 nucleotides are TGTGCCAGCAGTGTATCCGGGACAGGGGGCAATGAGCAGTTCTTC. Its protein product is CASSVSGTGGNEQFF.

This clone was seen a few times. Other nucleotide sequences from this sample produce the same CDR3. The genes are TRBV5-4 and TRBJ1-1; no clear D gene. V lost 7 bases and J lost 1, with 8 bases in between. Germline-derived CDR1 and CDR2 are SGHNT and YYREEE (reference sequence). The CDR3 has 12 residues. The CDR3 sequence is CASSSGNTEAFF. Written as DNA, the CDR3 is TGTGCCAGCTCATCAGGGAACACTGAAGCTTTCTTT.

J is TRBJ1-1 and V is TRBV19; no clear D. From germline, CDR1 is LNHDA and CDR2 SQIVND (reference sequence). V was pared by 10 bases and J by 1 base, with 13 bases between. The CDR3 covers 13 residues. The CDR3, as DNA: TGTGCCACCCTATCCGAGTGGAACACTGAAGCTTTCTTT. Residues: CATLSEWNTEAFF.

V gene TRBV10-3 combines with J gene TRBJ1-6; the D gene is possibly TRBD1 (6 bases). The CDR3 is 14 residues long. V was clipped by 2 bases and J by 8 bases, with 10 bases between them. Germline CDR1 is ENHRY and CDR2 is SYGVKD. The CDR3 sequence: CAISEEQGYSPLHF. The DNA of the CDR3 is TGTGCCATCAGTGAGGAACAGGGTTATTCACCCCTCCACTTT.

The chain is built from TRBV10-3 and TRBJ1-4; D unresolved. Germline V gene lookup returns CDR1 ENHRY and CDR2 SYGVKD. Trimming shortened V by 0 bases and J by 8 bases, and 7 bases separated the two germline ends. The CDR3 extends over 13 amino acids. The CDR3 bases are TGTGCCATCAGTGAGTCGAGTCGGGAAAAACTGTTTTTT. Translating gives CAISESSREKLFF.

Worth noting for this clone: Other DNA sequences of this sample code for an identical CDR3. The chain links TRBV28 to TRBJ1-2, with TRBD1 identical over 8 bases. The CDR3 has 13 residues. Trimming took 5 bases from V and 4 from J; bases not matched to a gene: 3. Per germline, CDR1 MDHEN and CDR2 SYDVKM. The CDR3 region is CASSPTGGYGYTF. CDR3 sequence (DNA): TGTGCCAGCAGTCCCACAGGGGGCTATGGCTACACCTTC.

The V gene is TRBV20-1, the J gene TRBJ1-2; D gene uncertain. Germline CDR1 DFQATT, CDR2 SNEGSKA (reference sequence). Trimming took off 1 base at V and 5 bases at J, with 5 bases between the two ends. The CDR3 length is 11 residues. The CDR3 nucleotides are TGCAGTGCTAGAGTGGAGTATGGCTACACCTTC. Translating gives CSARVEYGYTF.

The chain carries TRBV5-6 and TRBJ2-7, with a possible D match to TRBD2 (6 bases). The CDR3 is made up of 14 amino acids. From germline, CDR1 is SGHDT and CDR2 YYEEEE. Trimming removed 4 bases at V and 0 bases at J, with 11 bases between. CDR3 nucleotide sequence: TGTGCCAGCAGCCTCCCCGGGGGCTCCTACGAGCAGTACTTC. It codes for CASSLPGGSYEQYF.

The V call is TRBV19, the J call TRBJ1-3; D gene ambiguous. The germline V gene has CDR1 LNHDA and CDR2 SQIVND (reference sequence). Trimming took 7 bases from V and 0 from J, leaving 13 bases between them. The CDR3 is 15 amino acids. The CDR3 sequence: CASNIGIYSGNTIYF. CDR3 in DNA: TGTGCCAGTAACATCGGGATTTACTCTGGAAACACCATATATTTT. The whole variable domain, filled in from reference TRBV19 and TRBJ1-3, reads DGGITQSPKYLFRKEGQNVTLSCEQNLNHDAMYWYRQDPGQGLRLIYYSQIVNDFQKGDIAEGYSVSREKKESFPLTVTSAQKNPTAFYLCASNIGIYSGNTIYFGEGSWLTVV.